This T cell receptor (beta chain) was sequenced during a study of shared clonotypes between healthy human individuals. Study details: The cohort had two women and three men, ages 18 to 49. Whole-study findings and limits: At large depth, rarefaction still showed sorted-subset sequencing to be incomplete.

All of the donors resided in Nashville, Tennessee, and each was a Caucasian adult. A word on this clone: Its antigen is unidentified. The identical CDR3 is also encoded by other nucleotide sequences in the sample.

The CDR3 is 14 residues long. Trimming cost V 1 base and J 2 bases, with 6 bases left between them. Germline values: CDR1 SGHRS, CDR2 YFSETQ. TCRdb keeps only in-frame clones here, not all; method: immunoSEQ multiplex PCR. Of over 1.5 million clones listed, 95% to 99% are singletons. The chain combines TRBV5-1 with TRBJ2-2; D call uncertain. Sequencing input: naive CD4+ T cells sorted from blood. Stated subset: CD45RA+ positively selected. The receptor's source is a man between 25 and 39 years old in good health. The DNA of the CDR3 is TGCGCCAGCAGCTTGTCACAAAACACCGGGGAGCTGTTTTTT. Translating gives CASSLSQNTGELFF.